Sequencing of this T cell receptor (beta chain) was carried out in a study of breast tumors, draining lymph nodes, adjacent tissues. Study-wide points: Tumor and nontumor repertoires were significantly more similar in luminal-like than in basal-like breast cancer. The data were judged consistent with most tumor T cells coming from lymph node and expanding in tumor. That most tumor T cells come from lymph nodes remained unproven. Compared with lymph nodes, tumors were less diverse; compared with nontumor tissue, more.

TCRdb reprocessed the multiplex PCR reads with MiXCR, giving one entry per CDR3 protein. The sample lists about 230,000 distinct CDR3 sequences, about 30% occurring once. The V gene lost 5 bases and the J gene lost 8 bases, with 13 bases spanning the gap. This CDR3 contains 13 residues. Germline CDR1 is MNHEY and CDR2 is SVGEGT. This clonotype was seen at least ten times. What it recognizes is unknown. The lymph nodes were axillary draining lymph nodes from breast cancer patients. V and J are TRBV6-2 or TRBV6-3 and TRBJ2-1, with D unclear. This clonotype was sampled from a female donor with breast cancer. Some clones in this sample may be carry-over from other donors' samples. Sequenced material: axillary lymph node tissue. The CDR3 region has the DNA TGTGCCAGCAGTCAGGCTGGGTGGTATGAGCAGTTCTTC. Protein: CASSQAGWYEQFF.